What follows is one T cell receptor beta chain and its context. Its specificity is not known. This CDR3 is 14 amino acids long. This specimen belongs to a study of cytomegalovirus exposure and HLA in healthy donors. Primers for the PCR totalled 60 Vbeta and 13 Jbeta. The table came from immunoSEQ multiplex PCR; TCRdb's copy has only in-frame clones and leaves some out. The table lists roughly 100,000 clones, under 85% of them singletons. Study-level points and caveats: Follow-up analysis later connected one missense variant in DCLRE1C with trimming of TCR beta V- and J-genes. Later analysis found that TCR beta chains associated with HLA were more clonally expanded than other, equally common chains.

The V gene is TRBV21-1, the J gene TRBJ1-5; the table's D gene call, TRBD1, was not cross checked with the DNA. TRBV21-1 is assigned pseudogene status. This clonotype was sampled from a woman in her forties in good health and CMV-seronegative. Sequenced sample: PBMCs. CDR3 DNA sequence: TGTGCCAGCAGCAAACCAGGGGGCGACCAGCCCCAGCATTTT. Its translation is CASSKPGGDQPQHF.